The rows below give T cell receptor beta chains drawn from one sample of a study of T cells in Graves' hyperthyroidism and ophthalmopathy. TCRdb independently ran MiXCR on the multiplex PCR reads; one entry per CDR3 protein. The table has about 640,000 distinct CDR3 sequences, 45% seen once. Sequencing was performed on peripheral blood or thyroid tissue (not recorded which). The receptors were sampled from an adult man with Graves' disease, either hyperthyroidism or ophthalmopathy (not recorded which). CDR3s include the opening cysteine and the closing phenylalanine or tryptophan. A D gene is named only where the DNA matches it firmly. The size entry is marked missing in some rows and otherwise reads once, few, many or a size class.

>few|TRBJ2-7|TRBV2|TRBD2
TGTGCCAGCAGTGCCGGACTAGCGGGAGGGACCCACGAGCAGTACTTC
CASSAGLAGGTHEQYF
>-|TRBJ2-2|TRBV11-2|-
TGTGCCAGCAGTGCTAGGAAGACCGGGGAGCTGTTTTTT
CASSARKTGELFF
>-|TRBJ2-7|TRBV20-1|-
TGCAGTGCTAGTACTCCTAGGGGGGGACAGCGGAGCTCCTACGAGCAGTACTTC
CSASTPRGGQRSSYEQYF
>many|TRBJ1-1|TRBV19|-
TGTGCCAGTAGTACCTCGTTCGTAGAAGCTTTCTTT
CASSTSFVEAFF
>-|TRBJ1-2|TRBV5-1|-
TGCGCCAGCAGCAAACAGGGCCTCGAACTCCATGGCTACACCTTC
CASSKQGLELHGYTF
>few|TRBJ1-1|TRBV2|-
TGTGCCAGCAGTTCTCGGACAAACACTGAAGCTTTCTTT
CASSSRTNTEAFF
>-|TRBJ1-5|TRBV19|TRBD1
TGTGCCAGTTCCTACCGGGACAGTGGTCCCCAGCATTTT
CASSYRDSGPQHF
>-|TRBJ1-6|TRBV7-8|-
TGTGCCAGCTCGTATGAGGCCTTGCTTTCACCCCTCCACTTT
CASSYEALLSPLHF
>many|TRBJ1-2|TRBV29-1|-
TGCAGCGTTGAAGTTGACATCTACGGCTACACCTTC
CSVEVDIYGYTF
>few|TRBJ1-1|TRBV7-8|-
TGTGCCAGCAGCACCAGGACGGCGAACACTGAAGCTTTCTTT
CASSTRTANTEAFF
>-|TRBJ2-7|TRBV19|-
TGTGCCAGTAGTATGGGGACCGATGGGGGTTACGAGCAGTACTTC
CASSMGTDGGYEQYF
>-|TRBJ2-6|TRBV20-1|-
TGCAGTGCTCTCAGGGGCACCTCTGGGGCCAACGTCCTGACTTTC
CSALRGTSGANVLTF
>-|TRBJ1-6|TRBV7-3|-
TGTGCCAGCAGCCAAGATCGTCGGGGGAATAGGGATAATTCACCCCTCCACTTT
CASSQDRRGNRDNSPLHF